Below are 27 T cell receptor beta chains sequenced from a single sample in a study of molecular identifiers for immune sequencing clone quantification (dated by TCRdb to about 2018). Receptor libraries were prepared by PCR. Instrument on record: Illumina HiSeq 4000. TCRdb reran the public reads through fastp at Q25 and MiXCR, keeping productive beta chains. Merged by CDR3 protein, the rows form single entries marked with the most common genes and DNA. The sample table lists 35,000 or so distinct CDR3 sequences, about 19% of them with a count of one. Together, the top ten hold roughly 0.99% of the sample. Sample: naive CD8+ T cells from blood, with Jurkat cell RNA spiked in. Interpreted using the paper, the cell subset or site label stands for: FACS-sorted CD8+CD4-CCR7+CD45RA+ naive T cells. The receptors here all came from a human donor in good health. Some libraries in this study had Jurkat cell RNA spiked in.

This clonotype came up many times. The gene calls are TRBV29-1 and TRBJ1-3; D is unresolved. The CDR3 totals 14 residues. Trimming stripped 4 bases from V and 0 bases from J, with 10 bases between. CDR1 and CDR2 from the germline V gene are SQVTM and ANQGSEA. CDR3 in amino acids: CSVADTHSGNTIYF. CDR3 bases: TGCAGCGTTGCCGACACCCACTCTGGAAACACCATATATTTT.

The sample holds many counts of this clonotype. CDR3 in amino acids: CASSFWQNEKLFF. DNA for the CDR3: TGTGCCAGCAGTTTCTGGCAAAATGAAAAACTGTTTTTT. The chain has TRBV27 and TRBJ1-4, with unresolved D. Between the trimmed V and J ends, which lost 3 bases and 5 bases, there was a span of 7 bases. Germline V gene sequence: CDR1 MNHEY, CDR2 SMNVEV (reference sequence). The CDR3 loop spans 13 amino acids.

This clonotype was recorded many times. The CDR3 coding sequence is TGTGCCAGCAGCTTACAGGACAGCATGAACACTGAAGCTTTCTTT. Translated, it gives CASSLQDSMNTEAFF. The rearrangement joins TRBV7-6 to TRBJ1-1; tentative D call: TRBD1 (6 bases). Germline lookup yields CDR1 SGHVS and CDR2 FNYEAQ. V was cut by 2 bases and J by 0 bases, with 10 bases left in between. The CDR3 sequence is 15 residues long.

This clonotype was picked up a small number of times. Because it lacks the conserved phenylalanine or tryptophan at the end, this CDR3 is likely a read error. The V call is TRBV2, the J call TRBJ2-3, with 11 nucleotides matching TRBD2. Looked up from germline, CDR1 is SNHLY and CDR2 is FYNNEI. V gave up 3 bases and J gave up 2 bases; unmatched junction bases: 7. There are 17 residues in the CDR3. The CDR3 region has the DNA TGTGCCAGCAGTGAGGGAGGACTAGCGGGTTTCACAGATACGCAGTATCTT. Encoded protein: CASSEGGLAGFTDTQYL.

The chain is built from TRBV30 and TRBJ2-7; 11 bases map to TRBD1. Germline CDR1 and CDR2: GTSNPN and SVGIG (reference sequence). Unmatched junction bases numbered 12, after V lost 5 bases and J lost 9 bases. The CDR3 totals 14 residues. The CDR3 sequence is CAWSTGQGASGQYF. The CDR3 nucleotides are TGTGCCTGGTCTACCGGACAGGGGGCGAGTGGGCAGTACTTC.

This clonotype was picked up many times. J is TRBJ2-7 and V is TRBV6-2 or TRBV6-3, with D perhaps assigned TRBD1 or TRBD2 (5 bases each). V lost 2 bases and J lost 1, with 15 bases in between. CDR1 MNHEY and CDR2 SVGEGT come from the germline V gene. This CDR3 has 16 amino acids. CDR3 in amino acids: CASSYRPRDPSYEQYF. The CDR3 nucleotides read TGTGCCAGCAGTTACAGGCCCCGGGACCCATCCTACGAGCAGTACTTC.

This clonotype has a count of ten or more. The V gene is TRBV25-1, the J gene TRBJ2-1, with 8 bases that match TRBD2. This CDR3 has 14 residues. V dropped 7 bases and J dropped 9; count of bases not matched to a gene: 11. Germline V lookup: CDR1 MGHDK, CDR2 SYGVNS. DNA for the CDR3: TGTGCCAGCACAGAAGCGGGAGTAACGGGTGAGCAGTTCTTC. This gives the protein CASTEAGVTGEQFF.

Many counts were recorded for this clonotype. The V call is TRBV9, the J call TRBJ2-7; 15 nucleotides line up with TRBD2. The CDR3 extends over 17 amino acids. The ends lost 5 bases at V and 4 bases at J; junction bases unmatched: 10. Germline CDR1 and CDR2: SGDLS and YYNGEE. The CDR3 spells CASRPDGLAGGLYEQYF. CDR3 DNA sequence: TGTGCCAGCAGGCCCGATGGACTAGCGGGGGGGTTGTACGAGCAGTACTTC.

This clonotype was seen at least ten times. The chain carries TRBV4-2 and TRBJ1-1; unclear D gene. This CDR3 contains 15 residues. Trimming cost V 4 bases and J 5 bases, with 17 bases left between them. In germline, CDR1 is LGHNA, CDR2 YNFKEQ. The CDR3, as DNA: TGTGCCAGCAGCCCCCTTCCGGGTACGGGGACTGAAGCTTTCTTT. The encoded protein is CASSPLPGTGTEAFF.

The chain joins TRBV7-2 to TRBJ2-1; 15 nucleotides align to TRBD2. The CDR3 consists of 17 residues. The germline V gene encodes CDR1 SGHTA and CDR2 FQGNSA. With 5 bases clipped from V and 4 bases from J, the junction kept 6 bases outside the gene matches. In nucleotides, the CDR3 is TGTGCCAGCAGCCCCCGGACTAGCGGGAGGGGGTACAATGAGCAGTTCTTC. As protein: CASSPRTSGRGYNEQFF.

On this clonotype itself: Being one base from a much bigger clone, this may be a read error. This CDR3 is CSVEEGRHGYTF. The DNA of the CDR3 is TGCAGCGTTGAAGAGGGGCGTCATGGCTACACCTTC. V usage is TRBV29-1 and J usage is TRBJ1-2; perhaps TRBD1 as D (5 bases). The CDR3 is made up of 12 amino acids. Trimming took off 0 bases at V and 6 bases at J, with 8 bases between the two ends. The germline CDR1 and CDR2 sequences are SQVTM and ANQGSEA.

This clonotype appeared many times. V usage is TRBV13 and J usage is TRBJ2-3, with a weak D call TRBD1 (5 bases). Per germline, CDR1 PRHDT and CDR2 FYEKMQ (reference sequence). Between the trimmed V and J ends, which lost 1 base and 4 bases, there was a span of 15 bases. CDR3 size: 16 residues. Written as DNA, the CDR3 is TGTGCCAGCAGCTTAGATCAGGGAAGTGAGCCAGATACGCAGTATTTT. It translates to CASSLDQGSEPDTQYF.

The V and J genes are TRBV5-4 and TRBJ2-7, with TRBD2 as a possible D gene (5 bases). The CDR3 covers 14 residues. Per germline, CDR1 SGHNT and CDR2 YYREEE (reference sequence). V was shortened by 3 bases and J by 4 bases, with 14 bases between the two germline ends. CDR3 protein: CASSWLPEGYEQYF. CDR3 coding DNA: TGTGCCAGCAGCTGGCTCCCCGAGGGTTACGAGCAGTACTTC. Filled out from reference TRBV5-4 and TRBJ2-7, the complete variable domain reads ETGVTQSPTHLIKTRGQQVTLRCSSQSGHNTVSWYQQALGQGPQFIFQYYREEENGRGNFPPRFSGLQFPNYSSELNVNALELDDSALYLCASSWLPEGYEQYFGPGTRLTVT.

This clonotype was seen many times. The chain uses TRBV6-2 or TRBV6-3 and TRBJ2-5; 9 positions agree with TRBD1. The CDR3 contains 15 residues. Losses at the gene ends were 7 bases for V and 0 bases for J; bases not matched to a gene: 6. Germline V CDR1 and CDR2: MNHEY, SVGEGT. CDR3 in amino acids: CASTGTGRYQETQYF. CDR3 in DNA: TGTGCCAGCACCGGGACAGGGCGGTACCAAGAGACCCAGTACTTC.

A remark on this clonotype: This may come from a read error, since a much larger clone is one base off. The V call is TRBV7-2, the J call TRBJ2-7; 7 bases fit TRBD2. V shed 5 bases and J 2 bases; nucleotides not matched to a gene: 12. The CDR3 has 16 amino acids. CDR1 and CDR2 (germline): SGHTA, FQGNSA. The CDR3: CASSTIYVRGAYEQYF. The DNA of the CDR3 is TGTGCCAGCAGCACAATTTATGTACGGGGGGCCTACGAGCAGTACTTC.

In DNA, the CDR3 is TGTGCCAGCAGCCCTCGTCTCGGACAGAGGGGGTACAATGAGCAGTTCTTC. Translated: CASSPRLGQRGYNEQFF. The gene calls are TRBV7-9 and TRBJ2-1; TRBD1 is a possible D gene (6 bases). Germline loops: CDR1 SEHNR, CDR2 FQNEAQ (reference sequence). V gave up 5 bases and J gave up 4 bases, with 21 bases separating them. The CDR3 is 17 residues long. The variable domain in full, with the rest retrieved from reference TRBV7-9 and TRBJ2-1, is DTGVSQNPRHKITKRGQNVTFRCDPISEHNRLYWYRQTLGQGPEFLTYFQNEAQLEKSRLLSDRFSAERPKGSFSTLEIQRTEQGDSAMYLCASSPRLGQRGYNEQFFGPGTRLTVL.

In its sample, this clonotype was seen once. The chain recombines TRBV6-2 or TRBV6-3 with TRBJ1-1; a possible D gene is TRBD1 (6 bases). Germline CDR1 and CDR2: MNHEY and SVGEGT. V was cut by 6 bases and J by 6 bases, with 11 bases left in between. This CDR3 spans 12 amino acids. The CDR3, as DNA: TGTGCCAGCAGAATACAGGGACCTGAAGCTTTCTTT. This gives the protein CASRIQGPEAFF.

This clonotype is categorized as medium-sized. The chain carries TRBV6-5 and TRBJ2-2, with TRBD2 identical over 11 bases. The CDR3 runs to 15 residues. Unmatched junction bases numbered 3, after V lost 6 bases and J lost 3 bases. CDR1 and CDR2 (germline): MNHEY, SVGAGI. CDR3 sequence reads: CASRPGLADTGELFF. CDR3 in DNA: TGTGCCAGCAGACCGGGACTAGCGGACACCGGGGAGCTGTTTTTT.

This clonotype was detected only a few times. This sequence joins TRBV7-9 and TRBJ2-7; tentative D call: TRBD2 (5 bases). V gave up 5 bases and J gave up 0 bases, with 14 bases separating them. The length of the CDR3 is 15 residues. CDR1 and CDR2 (germline): SEHNR, FQNEAQ (reference sequence). Written as DNA, the CDR3 is TGTGCCAGCAGCAAAACAATTGCGGGCTCCTACGAGCAGTACTTC. Encoded protein: CASSKTIAGSYEQYF.

As concerns this clonotype: Being one base from a much bigger clone, this may be a read error. The chain combines TRBV11-2 with TRBJ2-5; tentative D call: TRBD1 (5 bases). The length of the CDR3 is 16 residues. CDR1 and CDR2 from the germline V gene are SGHAT and FQNNGV. V was clipped by 2 bases and J by 3 bases, with 16 bases between them. CDR3 region: CASSLTRTRFEETQYF. For the CDR3, the DNA is TGTGCCAGCAGCTTAACCAGGACAAGATTTGAAGAGACCCAGTACTTC.

Ten or more counts support this clonotype. The rearrangement uses TRBV19 and TRBJ1-1; 7 positions agree with TRBD1. Germline CDR1 reads LNHDA; CDR2 reads SQIVND (reference sequence). Trimming removed 7 bases from V and 0 bases from J; junction bases left unmatched: 5. This CDR3 spans 14 amino acids. The CDR3 region has the DNA TGTGCCAGTACCCCGGGACAGCTGAACACTGAAGCTTTCTTT. It specifies CASTPGQLNTEAFF.

This CDR3 reads CASSLGANEQFF. In DNA form, the CDR3 reads TGTGCCAGCAGCTTAGGCGCCAATGAGCAGTTCTTC. The chain employs TRBV7-2 and TRBJ2-1; no reliable D call. The CDR3 consists of 12 residues. Germline V lookup: CDR1 SGHTA, CDR2 FQGNSA. Trimming removed 1 base from V and 6 bases from J, with 4 bases in between.

Ten or more counts support this clonotype. The chain couples TRBV29-1 to TRBJ2-3, with TRBD1 matching 10 bases. CDR1 and CDR2 from the germline V gene are SQVTM and ANQGSEA. V lost 2 bases and J lost 6; bases outside the gene matches: 5. The CDR3 consists of 14 residues. The CDR3 DNA sequence: TGCAGCGTTGAAACGACAGGGGGCGGCGATACGCAGTATTTT. This encodes CSVETTGGGDTQYF.

On this clonotype: This sequence may be a read error, since a much larger clone differs from it by one base. The chain employs TRBV27 and TRBJ2-3, with 9 bases lining up with TRBD2. The CDR3 is 15 residues long. Per germline, CDR1 MNHEY and CDR2 SMNVEV (reference sequence). Trimming removed 8 bases from V and 4 bases from J; junction bases left unmatched: 10. The CDR3 DNA reads TGTGCCAGCTACCCCCTTGGCGGGGGGGCAGATACGCAGTATTTT. It specifies CASYPLGGGADTQYF.

The J gene is TRBJ2-3, the V gene TRBV12-3 or TRBV12-4; 16 nucleotides line up with TRBD2. The CDR3 consists of 20 residues. The ends lost 3 bases at V and 1 base at J; junction bases unmatched: 10. The CDR3: CASSFPWPGTSGRGTDTQYF. The CDR3 DNA reads as TGTGCCAGCAGTTTCCCTTGGCCCGGGACTAGCGGGAGGGGCACAGATACGCAGTATTTT.

In the case of this clonotype: A read error may explain this, as a much larger clone is one base away. The genes are TRBV11-2 and TRBJ2-3; tentatively, D is TRBD1 (6 bases). Per the germline V gene, CDR1 is SGHAT and CDR2 is FQNNGV. Trimming stripped 5 bases from V and 2 bases from J, with 17 bases between. The CDR3 sequence is 16 residues long. The CDR3: CASSTSAGAVTDTQYF. The CDR3 DNA reads TGTGCCAGCAGCACCTCGGCAGGGGCGGTCACAGATACGCAGTATTTT. The full variable domain, rest sourced from reference TRBV11-2 and TRBJ2-3, is EAGVAQSPRYKIIEKRQSVAFWCNPISGHATLYWYQQILGQGPKLLIQFQNNGVVDDSQLPKDRFSAERLKGVDSTLKIQPAKLEDSAVYLCASSTSAGAVTDTQYFGPGTRLTVL.

This clonotype has just a few counts. The chain carries TRBV2 and TRBJ2-1; D gene unclear. The CDR3 is 14 amino acids. Germline assignment: CDR1 SNHLY and CDR2 FYNNEI. The V and J ends lost 4 bases and 11 bases respectively, with 18 bases between them. In DNA form, the CDR3 reads TGTGCCAGCAGTGGATTGGAGACAAGCCCGAAGCAGTTCTTC. It encodes CASSGLETSPKQFF.